This T cell receptor (beta chain) came from a study of beta chain features in type 1 diabetes. Stem cell-like memory, regulatory, central memory and naive CD4+ cells were sorted via CD45RO/CCR7/CD25/CD127/CD95/CD27. This CDR3 has 15 amino acids. In germline, CDR1 is MGHDK, CDR2 SYGVNS. V lost 6 bases, J lost 0 bases, and 11 bases lay in between. The entirety of the isolated RNA underwent reverse transcription, so expressed TCRB transcripts were sequenced. Read counts averaged approximately 3.5 million for samples of naive, central memory and regulatory T cells. Some clones are missing from TCRdb's copy, which holds only in-frame ones; the method was immunoSEQ multiplex PCR. Among some 900,000 clones listed, about a sixth were seen once.

The clonotype originates from a woman in her late teens or twenties in good health. Sequencing used naive CD4+ T cells from blood. This sequence joins TRBV25-1 and TRBJ2-2; D may be TRBD2 (6 bases). CDR3: CASRRDSSNTGELFF. CDR3 nucleotides: TGTGCCAGCAGACGGGACTCATCGAACACCGGGGAGCTGTTTTTT.